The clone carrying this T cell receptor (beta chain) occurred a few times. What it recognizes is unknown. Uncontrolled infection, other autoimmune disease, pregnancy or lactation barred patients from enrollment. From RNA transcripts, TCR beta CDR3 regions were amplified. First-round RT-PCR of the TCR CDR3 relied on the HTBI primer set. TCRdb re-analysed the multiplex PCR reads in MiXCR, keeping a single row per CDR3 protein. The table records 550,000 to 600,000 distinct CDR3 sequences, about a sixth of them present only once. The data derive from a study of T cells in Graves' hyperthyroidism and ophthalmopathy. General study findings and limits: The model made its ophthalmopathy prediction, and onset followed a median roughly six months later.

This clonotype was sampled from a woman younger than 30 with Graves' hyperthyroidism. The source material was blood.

CDR3 sequence (DNA): TGTGCCAGCAGCGACATAACTAGCGGTGAGCAGTTCTTC. Protein sequence: CASSDITSGEQFF. The V and J genes are TRBV7-9 and TRBJ2-1, with 8 bases lining up with TRBD2. The V gene's germline CDR1 is SEHNR and CDR2 FQNEAQ (reference sequence). This CDR3 has 13 amino acids. V gave up 5 bases and J gave up 9 bases; unmatched junction bases: 6.